The clone carrying this T cell receptor (beta chain) came up a few times. Its matching antigen is unknown. The sample originates from a study of cytomegalovirus exposure and HLA in healthy donors. Study information: A prior analysis found 117 million unique TCR beta sequences from approximately 200 million T cells. Study outcomes and limitations: Researchers reported that three CMV-associated chains were confirmed in vitro as CMV antigen-specific. Indistinguishability led to the exclusion of some V segments, TRBV6-2 and TRBV6-3 included. A later analysis reportedly found that, within productive TCRs, an Asian-associated ancestry cluster had fewer N-insertions than the mean observed across the 666 donors.

This CDR3 region has 15 residues. V shed 3 bases and J shed 2 bases, with 13 bases lying between them. Germline assignment: CDR1 MNHEY and CDR2 SVGAGI. It was with 60 Vbeta and 13 Jbeta primers that the PCR ran. Here immunoSEQ multiplex PCR was the method, and the copy in TCRdb shows in-frame clones only, minus some. Altogether roughly 220,000 clones are present, 70% being singletons, with the ten largest covering 2.6%. Sequencing input: PBMCs. This TCR came from a middle-aged man in good health and CMV-seropositive. V is TRBV6-5 and J is TRBJ1-1, with D maybe TRBD1 (5 bases). This CDR3 reads CASSYSGGENTEAFF. Here the CDR3 DNA reads TGTGCCAGCAGTTATTCGGGGGGTGAAAACACTGAAGCTTTCTTT.